This T cell receptor (beta chain) is drawn from a study of T cell changes during pregnancy in multiple sclerosis (dated by TCRdb to between 2017 and 2020). Notes on the research overall: In women with multiple sclerosis, the researchers looked at how the T cell repertoire shifted as pregnancy progressed.

As for this clone: Its antigen is currently not known. Per-base quality was not reported, and no clone a single base away is much larger than it.

CDR1 and CDR2, looked up from the germline V gene (reference sequence), are LNHDA and SQIVND. Its CDR3 holds 12 amino acids, cysteine through phenylalanine. Kept here is only the CDR3 DNA, which spans 36 bases and is read in frame from base 1. Trimming removed 5 bases from V and 2 bases from J, leaving 6 bases between the germline ends. Library generation was performed with the immunoSEQ multiplex PCR assay. The table was pulled from immuneACCESS by TCRdb, which kept in-frame rearrangements only. Such tables lose some clones; where checked, under half of the loss comes from unresolved V genes, and the rest has no known cause. The sample data list fewer than 65,000 clones, and 91% of these were observed just once. The ten largest make up 1% to 1.5% of the sample.

The rearranged segments are TRBV19 and TRBJ1-1; perhaps TRBD1 is the D gene, with 5 bases matching. This TCR was recovered from a female donor in good health, enrolled as a control in a pregnancy study. The sample in question was peripheral blood, obtained after pregnancy. The CDR3 protein sequence reads: CASSRTNTEAFF. The DNA is as follows: TGTGCCAGTAGTCGGACAAACACTGAAGCTTTCTTT.